The clone carrying this TCR beta chain was seen a handful of times. The table came from immunoSEQ multiplex PCR; TCRdb's copy has only in-frame clones and leaves some out. The data contain around 56,000 clones, approximately 80% of them seen just once; the ten biggest clones take up approximately 16%. These data are taken from a study of radiotherapy plus CTLA-4 blockade in lung cancer. V lost 2 bases, J lost 3 bases, and 5 bases lay in between. The germline gives CDR1 SEHNR, CDR2 FQNEAQ (reference sequence). The CDR3 is made up of 13 amino acids. The receptor's source is a human donor with non-small cell lung cancer who had a complete response to radiotherapy plus ipilimumab. The rearrangement uses TRBV7-9 and TRBJ1-3; D call uncertain. The material was peripheral blood, obtained from a patient treated with radiotherapy plus ipilimumab. CDR3: CASSLTVGNTIYF. CDR3 bases: TGTGCCAGCAGCTTAACAGTTGGAAACACCATATATTTT.